These 18 T cell receptor beta chains share one sample of origin, sequenced in a study of T cell responses to AZD1222 COVID-19 vaccine. Sequenced by immunoSEQ multiplex PCR; TCRdb stores in-frame clones only, minus some. The sample carries around 170,000 clones, almost 90% recorded once. The sample in question was peripheral blood, obtained 28 days after the second AZD1222 dose. These TCRs come from an adult who received the AZD1222 COVID-19 vaccine.

V is TRBV5-4 and J is TRBJ1-2; D uncertain. The germline V and J ends were trimmed by 0 bases and 8 bases, with 14 bases remaining between them. There are 14 residues in the CDR3. Germline V gene data show CDR1 as SGHNT and CDR2 as YYREEE (reference sequence). The CDR3 region is CASSLALGEAGYTF. The CDR3 DNA reads as TGTGCCAGCAGCTTGGCCCTTGGGGAGGCCGGCTACACCTTC.

By share of the sample, this clone is medium-sized. The genes are TRBV6-5 and TRBJ2-7; D is undetermined. The CDR3 runs 13 residues. Germline V CDR1 and CDR2: MNHEY, SVGAGI. The V end lost 3 bases, the J end lost 6 bases, and 12 bases lay between the germline ends. The CDR3 sequence: CASSYGPVGEQYF. CDR3 sequence (DNA): TGTGCCAGCAGTTATGGCCCTGTAGGCGAGCAGTACTTC.

This clone was counted a single time. This rearrangement joins TRBV6-5 to TRBJ1-1; tentative D call: TRBD1 (5 bases). The germline gives CDR1 MNHEY, CDR2 SVGAGI. The CDR3 length is 15 residues. Deletions cut 8 bases from V and 2 bases from J, with 18 bases between. CDR3 sequence reads: CASHKDGAANTEAFF. CDR3 DNA: TGTGCCAGCCATAAGGACGGGGCCGCAAACACTGAAGCTTTCTTT.

This chain links TRBV6-1 with TRBJ1-4, with TRBD1 matching over 10 bases. The germline V gene has CDR1 MNHNS and CDR2 SASEGT. This CDR3 comprises 17 residues. Trimming removed 2 bases from V and 3 bases from J; junction bases left unmatched: 6. The CDR3 DNA sequence: TGTGCCAGCAGTGAAAGCGGGACAGGGGTATCTAATGAAAAACTGTTTTTT. Amino acids: CASSESGTGVSNEKLFF.

About this clone: The junction differs from germline at one of its ends, possibly a read error. The rearrangement joins TRBV19 to TRBJ2-3, with D maybe TRBD2 (6 bases). Germline loops: CDR1 LNHDA, CDR2 SQIVND (reference sequence). There are 14 residues in the CDR3. The CDR3 DNA is TGTGCCAGTAGTAGGAGGGGAATCACAGACACGCAGTATTTT. Translated, it gives CASSRRGITDTQYF.

The V gene is TRBV5-1, the J gene TRBJ2-7; tentative D call: TRBD2 (5 bases). The V and J ends lost 0 bases and 1 base respectively, with 14 bases between them. In germline, CDR1 is SGHRS, CDR2 YFSETQ. The CDR3 is 16 amino acids. In DNA form, the CDR3 reads TGCGCCAGCAGCTTGGCCGGAGGTCTACGATCCTACGAGCAGTACTTC. Translating it yields CASSLAGGLRSYEQYF.

The chain has TRBV7-9 and TRBJ2-7; D remains ambiguous. Germline assignment: CDR1 SEHNR and CDR2 FQNEAQ (reference sequence). The V and J ends lost 5 bases and 6 bases respectively, with 17 bases between them. The CDR3 spans 14 residues. The CDR3 DNA reads TGTGCCAGCAGCCCCGAGGAACACCCCCGCGAGCAGTACTTC. Residues: CASSPEEHPREQYF.

As for this clone: Other nucleotide sequences from this sample produce the same CDR3. This chain joins TRBV2 and TRBJ1-3; TRBD1 is a possible D gene (5 bases). This CDR3 is 12 amino acids long. The germline CDR1 and CDR2 sequences are SNHLY and FYNNEI. V was trimmed by 6 bases and J by 3 bases, leaving 6 bases between them. The CDR3 nucleotides are TGTGCCAGCAGGGGGCTTGGAAACACCATATATTTT. Residues: CASRGLGNTIYF.

DNA for the CDR3: TGTGCCAGCACCCGCTGGGAGGGGGGCACAGATACGCAGTATTTT. It yields the protein CASTRWEGGTDTQYF. J is TRBJ2-3 and V is TRBV5-4, with D tentatively TRBD2 (7 bases). This CDR3 spans 15 amino acids. V was clipped by 6 bases and J by 1 base, with 15 bases between them. CDR1 SGHNT and CDR2 YYREEE come from the germline V gene (reference sequence).

V gene TRBV5-4 combines with J gene TRBJ2-2; no clear D gene. The CDR3 contains 15 residues. V was pared by 1 base and J by 1 base, with 8 bases between. From germline, CDR1 is SGHNT and CDR2 YYREEE (reference sequence). The CDR3 nucleotides read TGTGCCAGCAGCTTGCGGGCGGTGAACACCGGGGAGCTGTTTTTT. Amino acid sequence: CASSLRAVNTGELFF.

The chain joins TRBV19 to TRBJ2-4; 10 bases are a match to TRBD1. Per the germline V gene, CDR1 is LNHDA and CDR2 is SQIVND (reference sequence). The CDR3 is 15 residues long. Losses at the gene ends were 4 bases for V and 9 bases for J; bases not matched to a gene: 9. Written as DNA, the CDR3 is TGTGCCAGTAGTACCACCCGGGACAGGGGAGGCATTCAGTACTTC. Its translation is CASSTTRDRGGIQYF.

The chain couples TRBV19 to TRBJ2-2, with TRBD1 identical over 7 bases. Germline assignment: CDR1 LNHDA and CDR2 SQIVND (reference sequence). V lost 2 bases to trimming and J lost 5 bases; unmatched junction nucleotides: 5. The CDR3 is 15 residues long. CDR3 nucleotide sequence: TGTGCCAGTAGTATAACAGGGGTAAGGACCGGGGAGCTGTTTTTT. Its translation: CASSITGVRTGELFF. Combining the CDR3 with reference TRBV19 and TRBJ2-2 gives the whole variable domain DGGITQSPKYLFRKEGQNVTLSCEQNLNHDAMYWYRQDPGQGLRLIYYSQIVNDFQKGDIAEGYSVSREKKESFPLTVTSAQKNPTAFYLCASSITGVRTGELFFGEGSRLTVL.

V and J are TRBV7-9 and TRBJ1-6; TRBD1 matches 7 bases. The germline V gene encodes CDR1 SEHNR and CDR2 FQNEAQ (reference sequence). Losses at the gene ends were 5 bases for V and 9 bases for J; bases not matched to a gene: 10. The CDR3 has 15 amino acids. The CDR3, as DNA: TGTGCCAGCAGCCCTAGTGAGGGGGCCGCTTCACCCCTCCACTTT. Translating it yields CASSPSEGAASPLHF.

The chain joins TRBV4-2 to TRBJ2-7, with 12 positions matching TRBD2. From germline, CDR1 is LGHNA and CDR2 YNFKEQ. The CDR3 is made up of 14 amino acids. The junction had 1 base not matched to a gene; V was cut back by 4 bases and J by 3 bases. CDR3 bases: TGTGCCAGCAGCCCACTAGCGGGGGGCTACGAGCAGTACTTC. This codes for CASSPLAGGYEQYF.

V and J are TRBV30 and TRBJ2-5; D tentatively reads TRBD1 or TRBD2 (5 bases each). This CDR3 has 12 residues. Germline assignment: CDR1 GTSNPN and CDR2 SVGIG (reference sequence). The germline V and J ends were trimmed by 5 bases and 4 bases, with 11 bases remaining between them. CDR3 amino acids: CAWGEGRETQYF. DNA for the CDR3: TGTGCCTGGGGAGAGGGGCGAGAGACCCAGTACTTC.

The chain couples TRBV3-1 (or the pseudogene TRBV3-2) to TRBJ1-1, with a possible D match to TRBD1 (5 bases). Germline CDR1 LGHDT, CDR2 YNNKEL (reference sequence). The CDR3 loop spans 14 amino acids. V lost 3 bases to trimming and J lost 0 bases, with 8 bases between them. The CDR3: CASSQGTVNTEAFF. The CDR3 DNA reads as TGTGCCAGCAGCCAGGGGACGGTGAACACTGAAGCTTTCTTT.

The rearrangement joins TRBV27 to TRBJ2-1, with D possibly TRBD1 on 6 matching bases. The CDR3 spans 13 residues. Germline V gene sequence: CDR1 MNHEY, CDR2 SMNVEV (reference sequence). V shed 4 bases and J shed 5 bases, with 9 bases lying between them. The CDR3 sequence: CASSYRVNNEQFF. In DNA form, the CDR3 reads TGTGCCAGCAGTTACAGGGTTAACAATGAGCAGTTCTTC.

This clone was observed once. This same CDR3 is encoded by further DNA sequences in the sample. The rearrangement uses TRBV18 and TRBJ2-7; tentatively, D is TRBD1 or TRBD2 (5 bases each). CDR1 and CDR2 from the germline V gene are KGHSH and LQKENI. V was clipped by 2 bases and J by 1 base, with 6 bases between them. This CDR3 has 13 amino acids. This chain's CDR3 is CASSPGGSYEQYF. In nucleotides, the CDR3 is TGTGCCAGCTCACCAGGGGGTTCCTACGAGCAGTACTTC.